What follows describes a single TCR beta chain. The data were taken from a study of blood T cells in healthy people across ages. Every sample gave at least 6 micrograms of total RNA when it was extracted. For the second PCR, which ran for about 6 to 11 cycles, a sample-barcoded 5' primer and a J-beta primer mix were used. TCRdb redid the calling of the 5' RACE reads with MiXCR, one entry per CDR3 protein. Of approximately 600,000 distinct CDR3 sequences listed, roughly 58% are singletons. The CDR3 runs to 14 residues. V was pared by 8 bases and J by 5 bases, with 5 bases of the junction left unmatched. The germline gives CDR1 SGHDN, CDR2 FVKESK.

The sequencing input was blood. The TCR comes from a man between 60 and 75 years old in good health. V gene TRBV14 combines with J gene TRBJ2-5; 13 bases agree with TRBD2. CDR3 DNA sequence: TGTGCCAGCTCCGGACTAGCGGGGGCCGAGACCCAGTACTTC. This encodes CASSGLAGAETQYF.